Below, 26 T cell receptor beta chains from the same sample are listed, as sequenced in a study of early T cells in non-severe SARS-CoV-2 infection. TCRdb called the 5' RACE reads again in MiXCR, with one record for every CDR3 protein. The sample lists about 98,000 distinct CDR3 sequences, 8% to 13% occurring once. Sequenced input: whole blood. The receptor set was obtained from an adult who was a healthcare worker with PCR-confirmed SARS-CoV-2 infection or an uninfected control (not recorded which).

With regard to this clonotype: Being one base from a much bigger clone, this may be a read error. The rearrangement uses TRBV5-4 and TRBJ2-1; 10 bases map to TRBD2. Germline V gene lookup returns CDR1 SGHNT and CDR2 YYREEE (reference sequence). This CDR3 comprises 17 residues. The CDR3 DNA reads TGTGTCAGCAGCCCGATGCTAGCGGGAGTAGGGTCCAATGAGCAGTTCTTC. Its translation: CVSSPMLAGVGSNEQFF.

This clonotype has ten or more counts. The chain combines TRBV6-2 or TRBV6-3 with TRBJ2-3; 8 positions match TRBD2. The CDR3 covers 14 residues. V dropped 5 bases and J dropped 7; count of bases not matched to a gene: 8. CDR1 and CDR2 from the germline V gene are MNHEY and SVGEGT. The CDR3 sequence is CASSLRTGGYTQYF. In nucleotides, the CDR3 is TGTGCCAGCAGTCTACGGACGGGGGGGTATACGCAGTATTTT.

The J gene is TRBJ2-6, the V gene TRBV7-2, with 7 bases fitting TRBD1. CDR3 size: 15 residues. Trimming removed 3 bases from V and 2 bases from J; junction bases left unmatched: 1. Germline-derived CDR1 and CDR2 are SGHTA and FQGNSA. This CDR3 is CASSFTGAGANVLTF. CDR3 in DNA: TGTGCCAGCAGCTTTACAGGGGCTGGGGCCAACGTCCTGACTTTC.

The table lists this clonotype with a few counts. The chain links TRBV10-3 to TRBJ1-1, with TRBD1 as a possible D gene (6 bases). CDR3 length equals 12 residues. Trimming removed 3 bases from V and 8 bases from J, with 10 bases in between. The V gene's germline CDR1 is ENHRY and CDR2 SYGVKD. DNA of the CDR3: TGTGCCATCAGTGACCGACAGGTAGAAGCTTTCTTT. Its protein product is CAISDRQVEAFF.

The rearrangement uses TRBV2 and TRBJ2-1, with 10 bases that match TRBD1. Germline V gene sequence: CDR1 SNHLY, CDR2 FYNNEI. The ends lost 5 bases at V and 6 bases at J; junction bases unmatched: 10. The CDR3 sequence is 16 residues long. CDR3 sequence: CASSRLRDRGLNEQFF. DNA of the CDR3: TGTGCCAGCAGTCGCCTCCGGGACAGGGGACTCAATGAGCAGTTCTTC.

The table lists this clonotype with a few counts. The chain carries TRBV3-1 and TRBJ2-5; a weak D match, TRBD2 (6 bases). Germline-derived CDR1 and CDR2 are LGHDT and YNNKEL (reference sequence). The CDR3 is made up of 14 amino acids. V lost 1 base and J lost 5, with 11 bases in between. CDR3 amino acids: CASSQGLGWETQYF. The DNA of the CDR3 is TGTGCCAGCAGCCAAGGACTAGGGTGGGAGACCCAGTACTTC.

The chain is built from TRBV9 and TRBJ2-1; 10 bases are shared with TRBD2. The CDR3 is 14 residues long. Germline V lookup: CDR1 SGDLS, CDR2 YYNGEE. Germline trimming cut 0 bases from V and 7 bases from J; bases unmatched to any gene: 1. The CDR3 loop is CASSVVSGGNEQFF. CDR3 nucleotides: TGTGCCAGCAGCGTAGTTAGCGGGGGGAATGAGCAGTTCTTC.

The V and J genes are TRBV2 and TRBJ2-7, with TRBD2 identical over 7 bases. V lost 5 bases, J lost 0 bases, and 4 bases stayed unmatched. Germline V gives CDR1 SNHLY, CDR2 FYNNEI. CDR3 size: 14 residues. The CDR3 sequence: CASSISGTSYEQYF. The CDR3 DNA reads TGTGCCAGCAGTATCAGCGGGACCTCCTACGAGCAGTACTTC.

This clonotype was observed a few times. The chain joins TRBV4-1 to TRBJ1-4; D is possibly TRBD1 (5 bases). This CDR3 is 15 amino acids long. The germline CDR1 and CDR2 sequences are MGHRA and YSYEKL. Trimming took 3 bases from V and 7 from J, leaving 15 bases between them. The CDR3 DNA reads TGCGCCAGCAGCCAGAGCTCAGGGAAGGGTGAAAAACTGTTTTTT. Translation: CASSQSSGKGEKLFF.

The CDR3 protein is CASSQEVGFSYEQYF. DNA for the CDR3: TGTGCCAGCAGCCAAGAGGTGGGTTTCTCCTACGAGCAGTACTTC. This sequence joins TRBV28 and TRBJ2-7; D remains ambiguous. The CDR3 covers 15 residues. Germline V gene sequence: CDR1 MDHEN, CDR2 SYDVKM. The V gene lost 6 bases and the J gene lost 0 bases, with 15 bases spanning the gap.

This clonotype was seen at least ten times. This chain connects TRBV20-1 to TRBJ1-1, with D tentatively TRBD1 (5 bases). Germline-derived CDR1 and CDR2 are DFQATT and SNEGSKA (reference sequence). V lost 3 bases to trimming and J lost 3 bases, with 14 bases between them. The CDR3 has 14 residues. CDR3 loop: CSARWEGGDTEAFF. CDR3 coding DNA: TGCAGTGCTAGGTGGGAAGGAGGGGACACTGAAGCTTTCTTT.

This clonotype has just a few counts. The chain combines TRBV5-1 with TRBJ2-1, with 8 bases matching TRBD2. CDR1 and CDR2 (germline): SGHRS, YFSETQ. The CDR3 totals 16 residues. J gave up 1 base and V 4 bases, and 7 bases lay outside the gene matches. The CDR3 reads CASSATPSGSYNEQFF. The CDR3 bases are TGCGCCAGCAGCGCAACCCCTAGCGGGTCCTACAATGAGCAGTTCTTC.

The chain recombines TRBV9 with TRBJ2-2; TRBD1 aligns across 9 bases. Unmatched junction bases numbered 5, after V lost 1 base and J lost 4 bases. In germline, CDR1 is SGDLS, CDR2 YYNGEE. This CDR3 region has 16 residues. Here the CDR3 reads CASSVTGQGGTGELFF. The CDR3 DNA reads as TGTGCCAGCAGCGTAACGGGACAGGGTGGCACCGGGGAGCTGTTTTTT.

This clonotype was detected ten times or more. This chain joins TRBV28 and TRBJ2-7, with 7 bases matching TRBD2. The germline CDR1 and CDR2 sequences are MDHEN and SYDVKM. The CDR3 sequence is 14 residues long. The J segment lost 2 bases and the V segment lost 2 bases, leaving 3 bases of the junction unmatched. CDR3 nucleotide sequence: TGTGCCAGCAGTTTACCGGGAGGTACCTACGAGCAGTACTTC. It encodes CASSLPGGTYEQYF.

The table lists this clonotype with many counts. The CDR3 coding sequence is TGTGCCAGCAGCGTCATTCCCTACGAGCAGTACTTC. This encodes CASSVIPYEQYF. The rearrangement links TRBV28 to TRBJ2-7; D is undetermined. This CDR3 has 12 residues. V lost 6 bases to trimming and J lost 2 bases, with 8 bases between them. Germline lookup yields CDR1 MDHEN and CDR2 SYDVKM.

This clonotype turned up a few times. The chain is built from TRBV28 and TRBJ2-5; D ambiguous. This CDR3 contains 12 residues. Trimming pared 3 bases from V and 3 bases from J, leaving 5 bases between. Germline values: CDR1 MDHEN, CDR2 SYDVKM. The CDR3 sequence: CASSLFKETQYF. DNA for the CDR3: TGTGCCAGCAGTTTGTTTAAAGAGACCCAGTACTTC.

V and J are TRBV5-1 and TRBJ2-4; 7 bases align to TRBD2. The CDR3 is 14 residues long. Germline V CDR1 and CDR2: SGHRS, YFSETQ. The V and J ends lost 2 bases and 4 bases, in that order; junction bases with no gene match: 3. The DNA for the CDR3 is TGCGCCAGCAGCTTATCGGGGGGTAAAAACATTCAGTACTTC. Encoded protein: CASSLSGGKNIQYF.

The sample holds many counts of this clonotype. This chain links TRBV4-1 with TRBJ2-1; 7 nucleotides match TRBD1. The CDR3 sequence is 15 residues long. V shed 2 bases, J shed 4 bases, and the junction held 5 bases outside the gene matches. Germline V gene lookup returns CDR1 MGHRA and CDR2 YSYEKL. In DNA form, the CDR3 reads TGCGCCAGCAGCCAACTCACAGGGGAATACAATGAGCAGTTCTTC. Protein sequence: CASSQLTGEYNEQFF.

This clonotype has only a few counts. The V and J genes are TRBV2 and TRBJ1-1, with 7 bases matching TRBD1. Losses at the gene ends were 7 bases for V and 7 bases for J; bases not matched to a gene: 15. CDR3 size: 15 residues. Looked up from germline, CDR1 is SNHLY and CDR2 is FYNNEI. The CDR3 spells CASTPAAGGNYEAFF. The CDR3 DNA reads TGTGCCAGCACCCCCGCGGCAGGGGGGAATTATGAAGCTTTCTTT.

This clonotype was seen more than once but under ten times. The chain employs TRBV15 and TRBJ2-7; possibly TRBD1 or TRBD2 for D (5 bases each). The CDR3 consists of 15 residues. Germline-derived CDR1 and CDR2 are LNHNV and YYDKDF (reference sequence). Between the trimmed V and J ends, which lost 0 bases and 3 bases, there was a span of 12 bases. The CDR3: CATSREGTAYYEQYF. The DNA of the CDR3 is TGTGCCACCAGCAGAGAAGGGACGGCATACTACGAGCAGTACTTC.

This sequence joins TRBV7-8 and TRBJ2-7; D is unclear. With 6 bases removed from V and 4 bases from J, the gap between germline ends came to 7 bases. The V gene's germline CDR1 is SGHVS and CDR2 FQNEAQ. The length of the CDR3 is 11 residues. The CDR3 loop reads CASSHQYEQYF. The CDR3 DNA follows: TGTGCCAGCAGTCACCAGTACGAGCAGTACTTC.

The rearrangement uses TRBV28 and TRBJ2-7; TRBD2 aligns across 7 bases. V shed 5 bases, J shed 7 bases, and the junction held 17 bases outside the gene matches. This CDR3 has 16 residues. Germline V gene data show CDR1 as MDHEN and CDR2 as SYDVKM. The CDR3 coding sequence is TGTGCCAGCAGTCTTCGGAGGCGACATCCAGCGGGGGAGCAGTACTTC. It encodes CASSLRRRHPAGEQYF.

The sample holds many counts of this clonotype. CDR3 loop: CASSRGQGGNTIYF. CDR3 in DNA: TGTGCCAGCAGCCGAGGTCAGGGAGGAAACACCATATATTTT. This chain joins TRBV28 and TRBJ1-3; the D gene is possibly TRBD1 (5 bases). CDR3 length: 14 amino acids. Germline CDR1 MDHEN, CDR2 SYDVKM. V was cut by 6 bases and J by 4 bases, with 13 bases left in between.

The rearrangement uses TRBV12-3 or TRBV12-4 and TRBJ2-1, with TRBD2 identical over 10 bases. The CDR3 is 15 amino acids. The junction had 9 bases not matched to a gene; V was cut back by 5 bases and J by 8 bases. The CDR3 nucleotides are TGTGCCAGCAGTCTGGGGGGACTAGCGTTCGATGAGCAGTTCTTC. Encoded protein: CASSLGGLAFDEQFF.

This clonotype was seen many times. This chain joins TRBV19 and TRBJ2-1; no clear D gene. The V and J ends lost 1 base and 0 bases respectively, with 7 bases between them. CDR3 length: 15 amino acids. Germline assignment: CDR1 LNHDA and CDR2 SQIVND (reference sequence). The CDR3 sequence: CASSIGATSYNEQFF. The CDR3 bases are TGTGCCAGTAGTATAGGAGCCACCTCCTACAATGAGCAGTTCTTC.

The rearrangement joins TRBV18 to TRBJ1-5; 9 nucleotides match TRBD1. The CDR3 consists of 16 residues. V was pared by 6 bases and J by 10 bases, with 16 bases of the junction left unmatched. Germline V lookup: CDR1 KGHSH, CDR2 LQKENI. CDR3 bases: TGTGCCAGCTCTCCCGGGACAGGGAGAGCCGCAGGACCCCAGCATTTT. This sequence encodes CASSPGTGRAAGPQHF.